The 23 T cell receptor beta chains below all came from one sample that was sequenced in a study of T-cell reconstitution after alpha-beta-depleted transplantation in children. Preparation of the TCRbeta library was carried out with unique molecular identifiers. MiXCR, applied by TCRdb to the PCR reads, yields one record per CDR3 protein. The repertoire holds 400,000 to 500,000 distinct CDR3 sequences, with about 11% as singletons. The sequencing used PBMCs from the stem cell graft donor, collected from the stem cell graft. Receptor source: a human donor who donated a stem cell graft to a child with acute myeloid leukemia.

This clonotype was recorded a few times. The chain has TRBV20-1 and TRBJ2-7; 14 bases fit TRBD2. CDR3 size: 15 residues. V was clipped by 6 bases and J by 0 bases; unmatched bases: 4. Germline V gene lookup returns CDR1 DFQATT and CDR2 SNEGSKA (reference sequence). In DNA form, the CDR3 reads TGCAGTGCCGGGACTAGCGGGGGAAGCTCCTACGAGCAGTACTTC. It translates to CSAGTSGGSSYEQYF.

This clonotype was recorded many times. The genes are TRBV10-2 and TRBJ1-1, with TRBD1 as a possible D gene (6 bases). V was trimmed by 0 bases and J by 4 bases, leaving 9 bases between them. The CDR3 sequence is 14 residues long. CDR1 and CDR2 (germline): WSHSY, SAAADI. The CDR3 loop reads CASSESYRVTEAFF. The CDR3 DNA follows: TGCGCCAGCAGTGAGTCATACAGGGTCACTGAAGCTTTCTTT.

This clonotype was seen more than once but under ten times. CDR3 region: CASSARTSGPLSQYF. CDR3 bases: TGTGCCAGCAGCGCTCGGACTAGCGGGCCCCTGTCGCAGTATTTT. The chain combines TRBV9 with TRBJ2-3; 11 bases line up with TRBD2. Germline V gene sequence: CDR1 SGDLS, CDR2 YYNGEE. The CDR3 has 15 amino acids. J lost 10 bases, V lost 3 bases, and 10 bases had no gene match.

This clonotype occurred many times. This chain links TRBV9 with TRBJ2-5, with a tentative D call TRBD1 (6 bases). CDR3 size: 15 residues. With 0 bases removed from V and 1 base from J, the gap between germline ends came to 10 bases. CDR1 and CDR2 (germline): SGDLS, YYNGEE. This CDR3 reads CASSVVGQPQETQYF. The CDR3 DNA reads TGTGCCAGCAGCGTAGTAGGACAGCCCCAAGAGACCCAGTACTTC. The full variable domain, in which reference TRBV9 and TRBJ2-5 provide the parts outside the CDR3, is DSGVTQTPKHLITATGQRVTLRCSPRSGDLSVYWYQQSLDQGLQFLIQYYNGEERAKGNILERFSAQQFPDLHSELNLSSLELGDSALYFCASSVVGQPQETQYFGPGTRLLVL.

V gene TRBV5-5 combines with J gene TRBJ1-6, with D tentatively TRBD1 (6 bases). The CDR3 runs 17 residues. V lost 4 bases and J lost 0, with 14 bases in between. Germline lookup yields CDR1 SGHKS and CDR2 YYEKEE (reference sequence). The CDR3 region has the DNA TGTGCCAGCAGCCCCCAAGGACAGAGCTCCTATAATTCACCCCTCCACTTT. This encodes CASSPQGQSSYNSPLHF. Drawing the rest from reference TRBV5-5 and TRBJ1-6, the complete variable domain is DAGVTQSPTHLIKTRGQQVTLRCSPISGHKSVSWYQQVLGQGPQFIFQYYEKEERGRGNFPDRFSARQFPNYSSELNVNALLLGDSALYLCASSPQGQSSYNSPLHFGNGTRLTVT.

This clonotype was seen a handful of times. The V call is TRBV5-1, the J call TRBJ1-1; 8 bases are a match to TRBD1. The CDR3 loop spans 15 amino acids. V shed 4 bases, J shed 2 bases, and the junction held 7 bases outside the gene matches. Germline lookup yields CDR1 SGHRS and CDR2 YFSETQ. CDR3 coding DNA: TGCGCCAGCAGCCCTCACGGACAGGGAAACACTGAAGCTTTCTTT. Translated, it gives CASSPHGQGNTEAFF.

This chain links TRBV9 with TRBJ1-1; a possible D gene is TRBD1 (6 bases). CDR1 is SGDLS and CDR2 is YYNGEE in the germline V gene. CDR3 length: 13 residues. V was pared by 7 bases and J by 4 bases, with 14 bases between. CDR3 region: CASQGQTSTEAFF. CDR3 coding DNA: TGTGCCAGCCAGGGGCAAACGTCCACTGAAGCTTTCTTT.

V and J are TRBV5-1 and TRBJ2-2; D might be TRBD2 (5 bases). Germline CDR1 is SGHRS and CDR2 is YFSETQ. This CDR3 contains 15 residues. V was shortened by 0 bases and J by 6 bases, with 12 bases between the two germline ends. The DNA for the CDR3 is TGCGCCAGCAGCTTGGTTGCAGCGGAAGCCGGGGAGCTGTTTTTT. This gives the protein CASSLVAAEAGELFF.

In this sample, this clonotype turned up many times. The chain links TRBV29-1 to TRBJ1-4, with TRBD1 matching 7 bases. The CDR3 length is 15 residues. In germline, CDR1 is SQVTM, CDR2 ANQGSEA. The V gene end was trimmed by 7 bases and the J gene end by 8 bases; junction bases not matched to a gene: 16. As DNA, the CDR3 is TGCAGCGCTAGACAGGGAAACGGCGCCCGAGAAAAACTGTTTTTT. Translated: CSARQGNGAREKLFF.

The chain uses TRBV5-1 and TRBJ2-7; 9 positions match TRBD1. CDR1 SGHRS and CDR2 YFSETQ come from the germline V gene. After removal of 4 bases from V and 6 bases from J, the junction contained 5 bases not matched to a gene. There are 13 residues in the CDR3. The CDR3 reads CASSAGQGTEQYV. CDR3 sequence (DNA): TGCGCCAGCAGCGCCGGACAGGGGACCGAGCAGTACGTC.

The chain has TRBV5-1 and TRBJ2-3, with 10 nucleotides matching TRBD2. The ends lost 3 bases at V and 1 base at J; junction bases unmatched: 5. Per germline, CDR1 SGHRS and CDR2 YFSETQ. The CDR3 is made up of 16 amino acids. CDR3 nucleotides: TGCGCCAGCAGCTGGTCCGGGACTAGCGGCACAGATACGCAGTATTTT. Protein product: CASSWSGTSGTDTQYF.

This chain links TRBV5-1 with TRBJ1-1; D remains ambiguous. Germline assignment: CDR1 SGHRS and CDR2 YFSETQ. The CDR3 is made up of 12 amino acids. V lost 4 bases to trimming and J lost 6 bases, with 10 bases between them. In nucleotides, the CDR3 is TGCGCCAGCAGCGGAACTCGAGCTGAAGCTTTCTTT. It encodes CASSGTRAEAFF.

This clonotype was seen a few times. The CDR3 sequence is CASSYGGGWEQFF. The CDR3 DNA reads as TGTGCCAGCAGTTACGGGGGCGGGTGGGAGCAGTTCTTC. V is TRBV6-6 and J is TRBJ2-1, with a tentative D call TRBD1 (6 bases). V dropped 2 bases and J dropped 10 bases, with 12 bases sitting between them. The CDR3 contains 13 residues. The germline CDR1 and CDR2 sequences are MNHNY and SVGAGI (reference sequence).

This clonotype was recorded at least ten times. V usage is TRBV29-1 and J usage is TRBJ2-6; D gene uncertain. The V end lost 4 bases, the J end lost 4 bases, and 11 bases lay between the germline ends. The CDR3 sequence is 14 residues long. Germline V gene data show CDR1 as SQVTM and CDR2 as ANQGSEA. The CDR3 DNA is TGCAGCGTTGTCGGATCATCGGGGGCCAACGTCCTGACTTTC. Translation: CSVVGSSGANVLTF.

This chain connects TRBV6-1 to TRBJ2-1; perhaps D is TRBD1 or TRBD2 (6 bases each). Trimming stripped 0 bases from V and 7 bases from J, with 13 bases between. CDR1 is MNHNS, CDR2 SASEGT, per germline. This CDR3 has 15 amino acids. The CDR3 region is CASSEAKTGRNEQFF. The CDR3 DNA reads TGTGCCAGCAGTGAAGCGAAAACAGGGAGGAATGAGCAGTTCTTC.

The V gene is TRBV10-3, the J gene TRBJ1-3, with 8 positions matching TRBD1. This CDR3 spans 14 amino acids. Germline V gene sequence: CDR1 ENHRY, CDR2 SYGVKD. Trimming at V came to 8 bases and at J to 2 bases, leaving 5 bases not matched to a gene. CDR3 sequence: CAIEEQGAGNTIYF. CDR3 DNA: TGTGCCATCGAGGAACAGGGGGCTGGAAACACCATATATTTT.

V gene TRBV15 combines with J gene TRBJ1-2; D is undetermined. Trimming removed 1 base from V and 3 bases from J, with 6 bases in between. This CDR3 has 13 residues. Germline CDR1 reads LNHNV; CDR2 reads YYDKDF (reference sequence). CDR3 residues: CATSRVEDYGYTF. In DNA, the CDR3 is TGTGCCACCAGCAGAGTCGAGGACTATGGCTACACCTTC.

This clonotype was recorded at least ten times. This sequence joins TRBV5-1 and TRBJ1-2; possible D gene TRBD1, 5 bases. This CDR3 is built from 15 residues. V was shortened by 0 bases and J by 2 bases, with 11 bases between the two germline ends. Germline V CDR1 and CDR2: SGHRS, YFSETQ. The CDR3 region is CASSLGQGGNYGYTF. The CDR3 region has the DNA TGCGCCAGCAGCTTGGGGCAGGGCGGAAACTATGGCTACACCTTC.

This clonotype was observed at least ten times. The CDR3 reads CASSFPFRQASGETQYF. The CDR3 DNA reads TGTGCCAGCAGCTTCCCCTTTCGGCAGGCCTCTGGAGAGACCCAGTACTTC. This chain links TRBV7-9 with TRBJ2-5, with D uncertain. The V end lost 3 bases, the J end lost 4 bases, and 21 bases lay between the germline ends. The CDR3 contains 17 residues. Germline V gene sequence: CDR1 SEHNR, CDR2 FQNEAQ (reference sequence). The full variable domain, in which reference TRBV7-9 and TRBJ2-5 provide the parts outside the CDR3, is DTGVSQNPRHKITKRGQNVTFRCDPISEHNRLYWYRQTLGQGPEFLTYFQNEAQLEKSRLLSDRFSAERPKGSFSTLEIQRTEQGDSAMYLCASSFPFRQASGETQYFGPGTRLLVL.

The rearrangement uses TRBV23-1 and TRBJ2-1; D is uncertain. TRBV23-1 has ORF status, its function being uncertain. Trimming pared 2 bases from V and 5 bases from J, leaving 4 bases between. This CDR3 contains 12 residues. Here the CDR3 DNA reads TGCGCCAGCAGTCAACCGAACAATGAGCAGTTCTTC. This codes for CASSQPNNEQFF.

This clonotype was seen ten or more times. The V gene is TRBV5-4, the J gene TRBJ2-7; no clear D gene. V shed 5 bases and J shed 2 bases, with 8 bases lying between them. The CDR3 extends over 12 amino acids. Germline loops: CDR1 SGHNT, CDR2 YYREEE (reference sequence). The CDR3 loop reads CASRDDAYEQYF. In DNA form, the CDR3 reads TGTGCCAGCAGAGATGACGCCTACGAGCAGTACTTC.

This clonotype has ten or more counts. J is TRBJ2-5 and V is TRBV3-1; D call uncertain. The CDR3 runs 14 residues. Trimming pared 4 bases from V and 0 bases from J, leaving 9 bases between. CDR1 and CDR2 from the germline V gene are LGHDT and YNNKEL (reference sequence). The CDR3 sequence is CASSRLGNQETQYF. DNA of the CDR3: TGTGCCAGCAGCCGTTTGGGGAACCAAGAGACCCAGTACTTC.

This clonotype was observed many times. The DNA of the CDR3 is TGTGCCAGCAGCTTAAATGGACTAGCGGGAGACGGGGCCGGGGAGCTGTTTTTT. Translating it yields CASSLNGLAGDGAGELFF. This sequence joins TRBV7-3 and TRBJ2-2; 13 bases are a match to TRBD2. The CDR3 contains 18 residues. Per the germline V gene, CDR1 is SGHTA and CDR2 is FQGTGA. Losses at the gene ends were 1 base for V and 6 bases for J; bases not matched to a gene: 8. Using reference TRBV7-3 and TRBJ2-2 for the parts outside the CDR3, the full variable domain is GAGVSQTPSNKVTEKGKYVELRCDPISGHTALYWYRQSLGQGPEFLIYFQGTGAADDSGLPNDRFFAVRPEGSVSTLKIQRTERGDSAVYLCASSLNGLAGDGAGELFFGEGSRLTVL.